The rows below give T cell receptor beta chains drawn from one sample of a study of CD8 T cells in Susac syndrome. One entry per CDR3 protein results from TCRdb running MiXCR on the immunoSEQ multiplex PCR reads. Of 150,000 to 200,000 distinct CDR3 sequences listed, roughly 94% are singletons. Input material: CD4+ T cells from PBMCs. The source of these receptors is a human donor with multiple sclerosis. The CDR3 runs from the conserved cysteine through the conserved F or W. A D gene is named only where the DNA matches it firmly. Where a row states a size, it is once, few, many or the class of an expanded clone; other rows omit it.

D gene	V gene	clone size	J gene	CDR3 length	CDR3 DNA	CDR3 protein
TRBD2	TRBV12-3/TRBV12-4	.	TRBJ2-7	14	TGTGCCAGCAGAGCTAGCGGGAGCACGTACGAGCAGTACTTC	CASRASGSTYEQYF
.	TRBV27	.	TRBJ2-7	13	TGTGCCAGCAGGAAGGGGCAGTTTTACGAGCAGTACTTC	CASRKGQFYEQYF
.	TRBV27	.	TRBJ1-1	13	TGTGCCAGCAGTGGCTTTTGGGGGAGGGAAGCTTTCTTT	CASSGFWGREAFF
.	TRBV27	.	TRBJ2-5	17	TGTGCCAGCAGTCAAACAGCTGAGCGGACCCATCAAGAGACCCAGTACTTC	CASSQTAERTHQETQYF
TRBD1	TRBV12-3/TRBV12-4	.	TRBJ2-7	14	TGTGCCAGCAGTCCGGGACAGGGACGTCGCGAGCAGTACTTC	CASSPGQGRREQYF
.	TRBV29-1	.	TRBJ2-7	11	TGCAGCGGCTCATATGGGGGCGAGCAGTACTTC	CSGSYGGEQYF
.	TRBV5-1	.	TRBJ1-1	15	TGCGCCAGCAGAATCGCAACCCCCGCGGACACTGAAGCTTTCTTT	CASRIATPADTEAFF
TRBD2	TRBV14	.	TRBJ2-3	16	TGTGCCAGCAGCCCTTGGACTAGCGGGAGTGAAGATACGCAGTATTTT	CASSPWTSGSEDTQYF
.	TRBV29-1	.	TRBJ1-1	14	TGCAGCGTTGGGAACGCTCTGGGTGACACTGAAGCTTTCTTT	CSVGNALGDTEAFF
.	TRBV3-1	.	TRBJ1-3	15	TGTGCCAGCAGCCAAGGCGGGGGCGTCGGAAACACCATATATTTT	CASSQGGGVGNTIYF
TRBD1	TRBV11-3	once	TRBJ2-2	17	TGTGCCAGCAGCTTAGATCTGAGGACAGGGGGCACCGGGGAGCTGTTTTTT	CASSLDLRTGGTGELFF
.	TRBV3-1	.	TRBJ1-1	14	TGTGCCAGCTCACCCCGGGGCGTGAACACTGAAGCTTTCTTT	CASSPRGVNTEAFF
TRBD1	TRBV30	.	TRBJ1-1	17	TGTGCCTGGAGTATTTCCACAGGGGGCGGTTGGAGCACTGAAGCTTTCTTT	CAWSISTGGGWSTEAFF
TRBD2	TRBV14	once	TRBJ2-5	16	TGTGCCAGCAGCCCTCTCACTAGCGGGAAGTTAGAGACCCAGTACTTC	CASSPLTSGKLETQYF
TRBD1	TRBV6-5	.	TRBJ1-1	17	TGTGCCAGCAGTTGGGGTTTTACAGGGGGCAGTAGGACTGAAGCTTTCTTT	CASSWGFTGGSRTEAFF
.	TRBV16	.	TRBJ2-7	13	TGTGCCAGCAGCCCAGCAGGAGGTCACGAGCAGTACTTC	CASSPAGGHEQYF
TRBD2	TRBV30	.	TRBJ2-1	16	TGTGCCTGGAGTCCTAGCGGGAGCAGCTCCTACAATGAGCAGTTCTTC	CAWSPSGSSSYNEQFF
.	TRBV18	.	TRBJ2-3	15	TGTGCCAGCTCCCCCCTAGGGAGACCCACAGATACGCAGTATTTT	CASSPLGRPTDTQYF
.	TRBV4-3	.	TRBJ2-7	16	TGCGCCAGCAGCCAAGTTCTCGGGACACCGGTGCTCGAGCAGTACTTC	CASSQVLGTPVLEQYF
TRBD1	TRBV6-5	.	TRBJ1-2	14	TGTGCCAGCAGTCCCGTCGGGACAGACTATGGCTACACCTTC	CASSPVGTDYGYTF
TRBD2	TRBV4-1	.	TRBJ2-4	17	TGCGCCAGCAGCCAGCCCGGGACTAGCGGAAAACAAAACATTCAGTACTTC	CASSQPGTSGKQNIQYF
.	TRBV5-1	.	TRBJ1-1	14	TGCGCCAGCAGCTTGGCAGCCATGAACACTGAAGCTTTCTTT	CASSLAAMNTEAFF
TRBD1	TRBV30	.	TRBJ1-2	12	TGTGCCTGGCAGAGACAGGGGATAAGCTACACCTTC	CAWQRQGISYTF
.	TRBV3-1	.	TRBJ2-6	17	TGTGCCAGCAGCCAAGATACAGGGCCGTCTGGGGCCAACGTCCTGACTTTC	CASSQDTGPSGANVLTF
.	TRBV3-1	.	TRBJ1-2	16	TGTGCCAGCAGCCCCTTAGGGGACACCCGTAACTATGGCTACACCTTC	CASSPLGDTRNYGYTF
.	TRBV27	.	TRBJ2-7	14	TGTGCCAGCAGTCGATACCCCGGAGGCTACGAGCAGTACTTC	CASSRYPGGYEQYF
.	TRBV6-5	.	TRBJ1-2	15	TGTGCCAGCAGTTACTCGGCTCAGCTTAACTATGGCTACACCTTC	CASSYSAQLNYGYTF
TRBD2	TRBV6-5	.	TRBJ2-3	14	TGTGCCAGCAGTTACGATTGGGGGGGAGATACGCAGTATTTT	CASSYDWGGDTQYF
TRBD1	TRBV30	.	TRBJ2-1	14	TGTGCCTGGAACAGGGGGTCGTCCTACAATGAGCAGTTCTTC	CAWNRGSSYNEQFF
.	TRBV11-2	.	TRBJ1-5	13	TGTGCCAGCAGCCGACAGAGCAATCAGCCCCAGCATTTT	CASSRQSNQPQHF
.	TRBV5-1	.	TRBJ2-7	13	TGCGCCAGCAGCCCCCGGACAACCTACGAGCAGTACTTC	CASSPRTTYEQYF
.	TRBV4-1	.	TRBJ2-3	14	TGCGCCAGCAGCCAAGATCATTACACAGATACGCAGTATTTT	CASSQDHYTDTQYF
.	TRBV15	.	TRBJ1-2	14	TGTGCCACCAGCAGAGATAAGGGAGCCTATGGCTACACCTTC	CATSRDKGAYGYTF
.	TRBV5-1	.	TRBJ2-6	16	TGCGCCAGCAGTCCCCGGACGGCGTCTGGTGCCAACGTCCTGACTTTC	CASSPRTASGANVLTF
.	TRBV20-1	.	TRBJ2-3	14	TGCAGTGCCTCCGGGGAAAGGGGGACAGATACGCAGTATTTT	CSASGERGTDTQYF
.	TRBV12-3/TRBV12-4	.	TRBJ2-3	15	TGTGCCAGCAGCCTCGAGGGGAGTAGGGCAGATACGCAGTATTTT	CASSLEGSRADTQYF
.	TRBV4-3	.	TRBJ2-7	12	TGCGCCAGCAGCCAAGACCTCCCTGAATGGTACTTC	CASSQDLPEWYF
TRBD1	TRBV29-1	.	TRBJ1-1	13	TGCAGCGTTGAGAAGGGACAGGGCACTGAAGCTTTCTTT	CSVEKGQGTEAFF
TRBD2	TRBV30	.	TRBJ2-3	12	TGTGCCTGGGGAGCGGGAGCGGATACGCAGTATTTT	CAWGAGADTQYF
.	TRBV10-3	once	TRBJ2-5	18	TGTGCCATCAGTGAGAGGTCTGGGCTAGCGTCGATTCGGGAGACCCAGTACTTC	CAISERSGLASIRETQYF
.	TRBV7-9	.	TRBJ2-2	16	TGTGCCAGCGGGACAGTAGCGGGAAGTTTCACCGGGGAGCTGTTTTTT	CASGTVAGSFTGELFF
.	TRBV29-1	.	TRBJ2-7	13	TGCAGCGTATCCCAGGGCCTCGGGTACGAGCAGTACTTC	CSVSQGLGYEQYF
.	TRBV30	.	TRBJ1-2	12	TGTGCCTGGAGCGGCAATTGGGGTCGCTACACCTTC	CAWSGNWGRYTF
.	TRBV3-1	.	TRBJ2-2	15	TGTGCCAGCAGCCAACACAGGTCCAACACCGGGGAGCTGTTTTTT	CASSQHRSNTGELFF
.	TRBV15	.	TRBJ2-7	18	TGTGCCACCAGCAGAGATTTGATCATCAGGGATCGGGTGGACGAGCAGTACTTC	CATSRDLIIRDRVDEQYF
.	TRBV2	once	TRBJ2-5	13	TGTGCCAGCAGTGAATCGATGGAAGAGACCCAGTACTTC	CASSESMEETQYF
.	TRBV29-1	once	TRBJ2-1	11	TGCAGCGTTGAAAGGGGGAATGAGCAGTTCTTC	CSVERGNEQFF
.	TRBV10-1	.	TRBJ1-3	15	TGCGCCAGCAGTGATGGGACCAGCTCTGGAAACACCATATATTTT	CASSDGTSSGNTIYF
.	TRBV14	.	TRBJ1-1	15	TGTGCCAGCAGCGACCAGGGTAATGCCTACACTGAAGCTTTCTTT	CASSDQGNAYTEAFF
.	TRBV28	.	TRBJ2-1	12	TGTGCCAGCAGTATCATCTCCAATGAGCAGTTCTTC	CASSIISNEQFF
TRBD2	TRBV30	.	TRBJ2-7	14	TGTGCCTGCAGTGGCGGGACTAGCGGTTACGAGCAGTACTTC	CACSGGTSGYEQYF
.	TRBV2	once	TRBJ1-4	15	TGTGCCAGCATAAGAGCAGGAGCGGTAGATGAAAAACTGTTTTTT	CASIRAGAVDEKLFF
.	TRBV23-1	.	TRBJ2-7	12	TGCGCCAGCAGTCAATCCCCCTACGAGCAGTACTTC	CASSQSPYEQYF
.	TRBV9	.	TRBJ1-5	15	TGTGCCAGCAGCGCGGGGACGGCTCGCAATCAGCCCCAGCATTTT	CASSAGTARNQPQHF
.	TRBV4-3	.	TRBJ2-1	14	TGCGCCAGCAGCCAAGTCGGGGCGGCTAATGAGCAGTTCTTC	CASSQVGAANEQFF
TRBD1	TRBV27	few	TRBJ2-4	14	TGTGCCAGCAGTCGACAGGGGGCCAAAAACATTCAGTACTTC	CASSRQGAKNIQYF
.	TRBV11-2	.	TRBJ2-7	14	TGTGCCAGCAGCTTACAGGGGAGCTCCTACGAGCAGTACTTC	CASSLQGSSYEQYF
.	TRBV2	.	TRBJ1-1	14	TGTGCCAGCCGCACAGGGTCTATGAACACTGAAGCTTTCTTT	CASRTGSMNTEAFF
.	TRBV9	.	TRBJ2-1	16	TGTGCCAGCAGCGTAGCAGCGGGCCTAACCCACAATGAGCAGTTCTTC	CASSVAAGLTHNEQFF
.	TRBV18	.	TRBJ2-1	13	TGTGCCAGCTCACCACAAGATGGCAATGAGCAGTTCTTC	CASSPQDGNEQFF